This note documents a single TCR beta chain sequence. V was pared by 3 bases and J by 7 bases, with 4 bases of the junction left unmatched. The CDR3 consists of 15 residues. Germline values: CDR1 SGHTS, CDR2 YDEGEE. TCRdb's copy holds only in-frame clones and misses some; the assay was immunoSEQ multiplex PCR. The table records fewer than 800,000 clones, around 92% of them present only once. This entry belongs to a study of shared clonotypes between healthy human individuals. Study-wide context: Ranging from 18 to 49 in age, donors were a couple of women and a few men.

Terminally differentiated effector memory CD45RA+ cells were excluded by CCR7 positive selection of CD45RO-negative cells. Caucasian adults residing in Nashville, Tennessee made up all the donors. The TCR originated in a man aged 30-40 years in good health. Sequencing was done on a sample of naive CD8+ T cells sorted from blood. The rearrangement joins TRBV5-8 to TRBJ2-4; 13 bases agree with TRBD2. For the CDR3, the DNA is TGTGCCAGCAGCTACGGGACTAGCGGGACGAACATTCAGTACTTC. It encodes CASSYGTSGTNIQYF.